These T cell receptor beta chains were read from a single sample in a study of neurological immune-mediated disorders. MiXCR, run by TCRdb on the 5' RACE reads, gives a single entry per CDR3 protein. The table includes about 45,000 distinct CDR3 sequences, roughly 14% detected once. Material: PBMCs. The receptors were gathered from a man aged 25 to 40 in good health. The CDR3 runs from the conserved cysteine through the conserved F or W. Each record gives: J gene, D gene, clone size, V gene, CDR3 DNA, CDR3 protein. A D gene is named only where the DNA matches it firmly. Only part of the rows carry a size: once, few, many, or a class if the clone is expanded.

j_call: TRBJ2-3; d_call: .; clone_size: many; v_call: TRBV28; cdr3_nt: TGTGCCAGCAACTCACGGAACACAGATACGCAGTATTTT; cdr3_aa: CASNSRNTDTQYF
j_call: TRBJ2-1; d_call: .; clone_size: many; v_call: TRBV11-2; cdr3_nt: TGTGCCAGCAGCTTAGATCTCGGGAGTTCCTACAATGAGCAGTTCTTC; cdr3_aa: CASSLDLGSSYNEQFF
j_call: TRBJ1-1; d_call: .; clone_size: many; v_call: TRBV29-1; cdr3_nt: TGCAGCGTTGATCTTGCGGTCAAGACTGAAGCTTTCTTT; cdr3_aa: CSVDLAVKTEAFF
j_call: TRBJ1-2; d_call: .; clone_size: many; v_call: TRBV7-2; cdr3_nt: TGTGCCAGCAGACTAACAAAGAACTATGGCTACACCTTC; cdr3_aa: CASRLTKNYGYTF
j_call: TRBJ1-5; d_call: .; clone_size: many; v_call: TRBV6-1; cdr3_nt: TGTGCCAGCAGTGATGATCAAGCCAGTCAGCCCCAGCATTTT; cdr3_aa: CASSDDQASQPQHF
j_call: TRBJ2-4; d_call: .; clone_size: many; v_call: TRBV27; cdr3_nt: TGTGCCAGCAGTGGGAGGAGCGACATTCAGTACTTC; cdr3_aa: CASSGRSDIQYF
j_call: TRBJ2-7; d_call: .; clone_size: many; v_call: TRBV10-3; cdr3_nt: TGTGCCATCAGTGAGTCGGGGGGCTCTGGGGAGCAGTACTTC; cdr3_aa: CAISESGGSGEQYF
j_call: TRBJ2-2; d_call: .; clone_size: .; v_call: TRBV10-3; cdr3_nt: TGTGCCATCAACGAGGCGGGCACCACCGGGGAGCTGTTTTTT; cdr3_aa: CAINEAGTTGELFF
j_call: TRBJ2-1; d_call: .; clone_size: many; v_call: TRBV20-1; cdr3_nt: TGCAGTGCTCCCCTCCTAGGGACCTACAATGAGCAGTTCTTC; cdr3_aa: CSAPLLGTYNEQFF
j_call: TRBJ1-5; d_call: .; clone_size: many; v_call: TRBV28; cdr3_nt: TGTGCCAGCAGTCGACAGAGTAGCAATCAGCCCCAGCATTTT; cdr3_aa: CASSRQSSNQPQHF
j_call: TRBJ2-4; d_call: TRBD2; clone_size: many; v_call: TRBV15; cdr3_nt: TGTGCCACCAGCAGGGAGGACGGGAGGGCCCTCGAAAACATTCAGTACTTC; cdr3_aa: CATSREDGRALENIQYF
j_call: TRBJ2-7; d_call: TRBD1; clone_size: many; v_call: TRBV5-1; cdr3_nt: TGCGCCAGCTACGACAGGGCCGACTACGAGCAGTACTTC; cdr3_aa: CASYDRADYEQYF
j_call: TRBJ2-1; d_call: .; clone_size: many; v_call: TRBV7-9; cdr3_nt: TGTGCCAGCAGCTTCCATCGGGGCGAGCAGTTCTTC; cdr3_aa: CASSFHRGEQFF
j_call: TRBJ2-7; d_call: .; clone_size: many; v_call: TRBV6-2/TRBV6-3; cdr3_nt: TGTGCCAGCAGTTACTCGATGGGGGACGAGCAGTACTTC; cdr3_aa: CASSYSMGDEQYF
j_call: TRBJ1-5; d_call: .; clone_size: many; v_call: TRBV28; cdr3_nt: TGTGCCAGCAGTTCGGTTAGCAATCAGCCCCAGCATTTT; cdr3_aa: CASSSVSNQPQHF
j_call: TRBJ2-7; d_call: .; clone_size: many; v_call: TRBV5-1; cdr3_nt: TGCGCCAGCAGCTTTACGGCGGGAACGGGCTACGAGCAGTACTTC; cdr3_aa: CASSFTAGTGYEQYF